A few counts support the clone carrying this T cell receptor beta chain. Its target is unknown. Using a J-beta primer mix together with a sample-barcoded 5' primer, a second PCR was run for 7 to 11 cycles. A template-switch adaptor containing 12 random nucleotides labeled each cDNA molecule. MiXCR, run by TCRdb on the 5' RACE reads, gives a single entry per CDR3 protein. Of hundreds of thousands of distinct CDR3 sequences in the sample, 20% to 25% were seen once. Looked up from germline, CDR1 is SQVTM and CDR2 is ANQGSEA. This CDR3 spans 12 amino acids. With 4 bases removed from V and 1 base from J, the gap between germline ends came to 7 bases. This record comes from a study of blood T cells in healthy people across ages. Study observations and caveats: Higher diversity and more naive CD4+ cells were features of long-lived donors, compared to aged donors. Per-million-T-cell TCR beta diversity fell roughly linearly with age.

This sample was shared with a second study, whose subject was T cells of mothers and their children. From that study: In each mother, TCR beta CDR3 reads exceeded 8 million; in each child, they numbered approximately 3.3 million.

The V gene is TRBV29-1, the J gene TRBJ1-1; D is unclear. Input material: blood. The origin of this receptor is a boy aged 5-17 years in good health. CDR3 protein: CSVVAENTEAFF. The CDR3 DNA reads TGCAGCGTTGTGGCGGAGAACACTGAAGCTTTCTTT.